These T cell receptor beta chains were read from a single sample in a study of blood T cell repertoires in COVID-19. TCRdb's table, derived via immunoSEQ multiplex PCR, lists solely in-frame clones and lacks some. The data hold around 160,000 clones, with around nine tenths observed a single time. The sequenced sample consisted of peripheral blood. The receptors were gathered from a human donor in a cohort sampled during active COVID-19. Both conserved end residues are part of each CDR3. The D gene is left open where the match is weak.

TRBD2 TRBJ2-1 TRBV11-2 TGTGCCAGCAGTTTCAGGACTAGCGGGGGCTATGAGCAGTTCTTC CASSFRTSGGYEQFF
. TRBJ2-3 TRBV5-1 TGCGCCAGCAGCTTGGGGCCCACAGATACGCAGTATTTT CASSLGPTDTQYF
TRBD2 TRBJ2-3 TRBV18 TGTGCCAGCTCAACCGGACTAGCGGGGGGTTACACAGATACGCAGTATTTT CASSTGLAGGYTDTQYF
TRBD2 TRBJ2-1 TRBV2 TGTGCCAGCAGGCCCCTAGCGGGTAGCTCCTACAATGAGCAGTTCTTC CASRPLAGSSYNEQFF
. TRBJ2-7 TRBV29-1 TGCAGCGTTGTGGGCGGGGTACGGCACGAGCAGTACTTC CSVVGGVRHEQYF
. TRBJ1-5 TRBV19 TGTGCCAGTCGGATTCTAGGACAGCCCCAGCATTTT CASRILGQPQHF
. TRBJ2-7 TRBV7-2 TGTGCCAGCAGCTTAGATGCGGGGGCCGGGTCCTACGAGCAGTACTTC CASSLDAGAGSYEQYF
. TRBJ2-1 TRBV2 TGTGCCAGCAGTGGTAGGGGCGGAAGCTCCTACAATGAGCAGTTCTTC CASSGRGGSSYNEQFF
TRBD1 TRBJ2-7 TRBV5-4 TGTGCCAGCAGCGACGGGACAGATATTTCATACGAGCAGTACTTC CASSDGTDISYEQYF
TRBD2 TRBJ2-7 TRBV6-1 TGTGCCAGCAGTGACGGGGTGGGAGCGGGGGGATCCGAGCAGTACTTC CASSDGVGAGGSEQYF